The clone carrying this T cell receptor beta chain has more than one count but fewer than ten. The sample comes from a study of multiple sclerosis patients with progressive multifocal leukoencephalopathy. Indicated time point: time of PML onset. Repertoires were generated with immunoSEQ multiplex PCR, while TCRdb's copy carries only in-frame clones and drops some. The profile covers 30,000 to 35,000 clones, with about 90% appearing a single time and roughly 3.1% taken by the ten largest. CDR3 length equals 17 residues. Trimming removed 3 bases from V and 7 bases from J, with 22 bases in between. Looked up from germline, CDR1 is SGHTS and CDR2 is YDEGEE.

Sequencing used PBMCs, obtained from a patient treated with natalizumab. The clonotype comes from a human donor with progressive multifocal leukoencephalopathy. The V gene is TRBV5-8, the J gene TRBJ1-4, with D uncertain. The CDR3: CASSSHIGGGVGEKLFF. The DNA of the CDR3 is TGTGCCAGCAGCTCCCATATCGGCGGAGGAGTCGGTGAAAAACTGTTTTTT.